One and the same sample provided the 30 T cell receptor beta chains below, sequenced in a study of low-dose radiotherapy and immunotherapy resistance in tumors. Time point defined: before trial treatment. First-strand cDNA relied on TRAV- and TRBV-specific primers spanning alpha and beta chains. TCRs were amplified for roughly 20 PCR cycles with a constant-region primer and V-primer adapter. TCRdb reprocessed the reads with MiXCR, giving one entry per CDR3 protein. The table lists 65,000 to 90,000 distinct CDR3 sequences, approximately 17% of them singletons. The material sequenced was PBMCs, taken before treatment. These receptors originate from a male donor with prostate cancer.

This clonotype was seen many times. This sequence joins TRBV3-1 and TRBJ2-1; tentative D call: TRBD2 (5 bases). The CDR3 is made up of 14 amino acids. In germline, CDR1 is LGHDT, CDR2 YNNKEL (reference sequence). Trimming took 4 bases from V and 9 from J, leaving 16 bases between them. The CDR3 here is CASSPKSGYGEQFF. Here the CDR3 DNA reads TGTGCCAGCAGCCCAAAATCGGGGTACGGTGAGCAGTTCTTC.

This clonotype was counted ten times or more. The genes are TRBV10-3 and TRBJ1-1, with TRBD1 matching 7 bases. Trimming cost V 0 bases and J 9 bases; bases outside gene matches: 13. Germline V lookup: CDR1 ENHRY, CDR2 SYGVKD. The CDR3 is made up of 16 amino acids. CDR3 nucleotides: TGTGCCATCAGTGAGTCGTATCGGACAGGAAAAACACAAGCTTTCTTT. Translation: CAISESYRTGKTQAFF.

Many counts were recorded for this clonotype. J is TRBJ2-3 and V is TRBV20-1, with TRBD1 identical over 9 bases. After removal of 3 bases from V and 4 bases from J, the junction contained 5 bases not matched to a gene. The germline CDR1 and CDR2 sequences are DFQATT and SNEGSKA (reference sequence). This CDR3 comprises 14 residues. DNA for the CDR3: TGCAGTGCTAGGGGGACAGGGTTCCCAGATACGCAGTATTTT. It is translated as CSARGTGFPDTQYF.

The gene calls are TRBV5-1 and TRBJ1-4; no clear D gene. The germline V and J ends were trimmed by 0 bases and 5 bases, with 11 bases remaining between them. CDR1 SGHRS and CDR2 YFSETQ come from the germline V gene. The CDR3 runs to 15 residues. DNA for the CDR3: TGCGCCAGCAGCTTGGTAGGACGGCCGAATGAAAAACTGTTTTTT. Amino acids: CASSLVGRPNEKLFF.

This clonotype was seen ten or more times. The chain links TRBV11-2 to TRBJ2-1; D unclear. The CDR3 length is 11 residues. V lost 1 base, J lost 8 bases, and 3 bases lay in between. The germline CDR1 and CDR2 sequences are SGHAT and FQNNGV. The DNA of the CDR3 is TGTGCCAGCAGCTTAGCGTATGAGCAGTTCTTC. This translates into CASSLAYEQFF.

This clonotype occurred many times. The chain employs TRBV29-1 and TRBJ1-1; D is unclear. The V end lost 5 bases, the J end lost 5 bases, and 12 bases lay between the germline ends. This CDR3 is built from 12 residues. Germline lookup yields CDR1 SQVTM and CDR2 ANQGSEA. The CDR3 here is CSVLRVGTEAFF. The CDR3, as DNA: TGCAGCGTTCTAAGAGTGGGAACTGAAGCTTTCTTT.

The CDR3 spells CASSLAKNIQYF. CDR3 nucleotides: TGTGCCAGCAGCTTAGCCAAAAACATTCAGTACTTC. The rearrangement uses TRBV3-1 and TRBJ2-4, with D hard to call. The ends were cut back, 5 bases at V and 0 bases at J, with 2 bases in the middle. This CDR3 comprises 12 residues. Germline assignment: CDR1 LGHDT and CDR2 YNNKEL (reference sequence).

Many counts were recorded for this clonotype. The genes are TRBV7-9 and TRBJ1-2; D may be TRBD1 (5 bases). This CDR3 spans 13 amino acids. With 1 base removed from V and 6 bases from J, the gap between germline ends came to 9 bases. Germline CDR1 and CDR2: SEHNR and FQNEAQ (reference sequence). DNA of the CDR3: TGTGCCAGCAGCTTAGGGGGCGTCGATGGCTACACCTTC. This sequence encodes CASSLGGVDGYTF.

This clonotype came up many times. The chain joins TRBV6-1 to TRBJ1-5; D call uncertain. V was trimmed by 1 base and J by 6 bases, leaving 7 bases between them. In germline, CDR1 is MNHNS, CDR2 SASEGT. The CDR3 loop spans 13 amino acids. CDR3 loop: CASSEGIIQPQHF. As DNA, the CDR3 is TGTGCCAGCAGTGAAGGAATTATTCAGCCCCAGCATTTT.

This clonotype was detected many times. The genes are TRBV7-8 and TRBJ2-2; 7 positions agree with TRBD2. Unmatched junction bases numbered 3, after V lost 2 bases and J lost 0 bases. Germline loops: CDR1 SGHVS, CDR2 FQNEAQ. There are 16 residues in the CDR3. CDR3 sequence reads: CASSLTGGTNTGELFF. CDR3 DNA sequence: TGTGCCAGCAGCTTAACGGGGGGAACGAACACCGGGGAGCTGTTTTTT.

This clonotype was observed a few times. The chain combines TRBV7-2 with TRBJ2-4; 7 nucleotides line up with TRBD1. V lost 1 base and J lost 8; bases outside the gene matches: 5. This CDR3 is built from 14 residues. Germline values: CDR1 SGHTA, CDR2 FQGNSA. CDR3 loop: CASSLGGGSYIQYF. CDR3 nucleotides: TGTGCCAGCAGCTTAGGAGGGGGCTCGTACATTCAGTACTTC.

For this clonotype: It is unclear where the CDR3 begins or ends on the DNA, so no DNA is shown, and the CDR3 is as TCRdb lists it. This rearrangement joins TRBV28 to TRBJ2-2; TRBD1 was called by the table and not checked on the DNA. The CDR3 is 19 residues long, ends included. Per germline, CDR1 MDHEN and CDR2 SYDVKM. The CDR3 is CASSSGGAHTGELFFFFFF.

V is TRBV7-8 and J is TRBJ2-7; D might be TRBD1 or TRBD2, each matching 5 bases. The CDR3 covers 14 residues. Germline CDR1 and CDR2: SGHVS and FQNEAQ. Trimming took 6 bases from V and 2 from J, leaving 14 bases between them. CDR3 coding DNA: TGTGCCAGCAGAACCGGGACCAACCCCTACGAGCAGTACTTC. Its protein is CASRTGTNPYEQYF.

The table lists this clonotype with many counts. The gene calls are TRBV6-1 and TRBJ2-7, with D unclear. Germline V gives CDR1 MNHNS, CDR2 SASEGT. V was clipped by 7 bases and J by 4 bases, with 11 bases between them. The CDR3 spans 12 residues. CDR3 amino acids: CASTEFSYEQYF. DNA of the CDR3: TGTGCCAGCACCGAGTTCTCGTACGAGCAGTACTTC.

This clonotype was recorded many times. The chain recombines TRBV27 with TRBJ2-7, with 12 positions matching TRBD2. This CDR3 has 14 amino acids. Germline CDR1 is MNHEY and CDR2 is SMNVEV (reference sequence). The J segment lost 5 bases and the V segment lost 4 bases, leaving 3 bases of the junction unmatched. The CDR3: CASSWTSGAHEQYF. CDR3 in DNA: TGTGCCAGCAGTTGGACTAGCGGGGCCCACGAGCAGTACTTC.

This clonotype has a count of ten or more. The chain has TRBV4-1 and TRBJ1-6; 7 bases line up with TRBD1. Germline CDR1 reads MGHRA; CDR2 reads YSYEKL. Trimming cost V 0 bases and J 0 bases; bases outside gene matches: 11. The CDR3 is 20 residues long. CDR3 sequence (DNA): TGCGCCAGCAGCCAAGAGTGGACAGGAGAGGGGAGCTCCTATAATTCACCCCTCCACTTT. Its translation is CASSQEWTGEGSSYNSPLHF.

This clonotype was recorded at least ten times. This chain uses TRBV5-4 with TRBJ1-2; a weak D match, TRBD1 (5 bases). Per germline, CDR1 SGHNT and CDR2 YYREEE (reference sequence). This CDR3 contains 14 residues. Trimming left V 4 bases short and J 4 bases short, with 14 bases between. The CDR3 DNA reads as TGTGCCAGCAGCCGAATCGACAGCGGCTATGGCTACACCTTC. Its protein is CASSRIDSGYGYTF.

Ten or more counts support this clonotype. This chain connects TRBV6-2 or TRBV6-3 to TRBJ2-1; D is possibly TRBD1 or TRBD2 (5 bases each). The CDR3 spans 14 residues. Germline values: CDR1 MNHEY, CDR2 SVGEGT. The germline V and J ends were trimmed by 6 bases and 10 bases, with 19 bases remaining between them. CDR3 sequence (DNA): TGTGCCAGCAGACCCGACAGCGGTCCGGCGGAGCAGTTCTTC. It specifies CASRPDSGPAEQFF.

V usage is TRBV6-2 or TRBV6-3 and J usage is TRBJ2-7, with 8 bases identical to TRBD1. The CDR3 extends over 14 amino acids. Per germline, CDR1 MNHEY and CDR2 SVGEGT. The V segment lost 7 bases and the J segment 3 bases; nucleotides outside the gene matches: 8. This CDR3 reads CASKGQGAFYEQYF. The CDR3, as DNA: TGTGCCAGCAAGGGGCAGGGGGCCTTCTACGAGCAGTACTTC.

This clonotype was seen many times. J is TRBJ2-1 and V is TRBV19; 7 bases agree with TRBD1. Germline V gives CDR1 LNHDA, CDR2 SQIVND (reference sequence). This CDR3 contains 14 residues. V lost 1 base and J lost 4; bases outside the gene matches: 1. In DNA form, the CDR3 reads TGTGCCAGTAGTATAGGGGACAGTTACAATGAGCAGTTCTTC. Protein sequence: CASSIGDSYNEQFF. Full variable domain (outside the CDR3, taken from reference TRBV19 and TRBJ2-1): DGGITQSPKYLFRKEGQNVTLSCEQNLNHDAMYWYRQDPGQGLRLIYYSQIVNDFQKGDIAEGYSVSREKKESFPLTVTSAQKNPTAFYLCASSIGDSYNEQFFGPGTRLTVL.

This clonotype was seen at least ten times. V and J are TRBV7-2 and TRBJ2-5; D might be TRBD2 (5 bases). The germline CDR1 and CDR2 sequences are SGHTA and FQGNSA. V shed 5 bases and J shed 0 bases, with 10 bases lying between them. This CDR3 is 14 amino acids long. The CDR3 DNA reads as TGTGCCAGCAGCACCCAGCGGTACCAAGAGACCCAGTACTTC. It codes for CASSTQRYQETQYF.

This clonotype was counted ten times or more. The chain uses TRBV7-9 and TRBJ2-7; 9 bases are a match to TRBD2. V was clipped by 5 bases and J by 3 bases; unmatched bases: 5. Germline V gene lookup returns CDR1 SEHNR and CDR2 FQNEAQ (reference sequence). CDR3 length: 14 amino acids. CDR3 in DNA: TGTGCCAGCAGCCAGACTAGCGGATACTACGAGCAGTACTTC. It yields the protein CASSQTSGYYEQYF. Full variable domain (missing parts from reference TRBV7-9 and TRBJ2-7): DTGVSQNPRHKITKRGQNVTFRCDPISEHNRLYWYRQTLGQGPEFLTYFQNEAQLEKSRLLSDRFSAERPKGSFSTLEIQRTEQGDSAMYLCASSQTSGYYEQYFGPGTRLTVT.

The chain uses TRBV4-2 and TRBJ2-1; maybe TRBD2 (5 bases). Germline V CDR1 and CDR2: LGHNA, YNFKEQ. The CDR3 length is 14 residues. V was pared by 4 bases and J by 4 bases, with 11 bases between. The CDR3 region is CASSRPSGYNEQFF. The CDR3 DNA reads TGTGCCAGCAGCCGACCGTCGGGATACAATGAGCAGTTCTTC.

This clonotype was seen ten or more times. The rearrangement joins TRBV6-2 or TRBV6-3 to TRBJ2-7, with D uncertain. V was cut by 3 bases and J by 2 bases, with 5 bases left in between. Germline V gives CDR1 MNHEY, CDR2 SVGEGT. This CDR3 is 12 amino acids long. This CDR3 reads CASSYTAYEQYF. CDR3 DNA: TGTGCCAGCAGTTATACTGCCTACGAGCAGTACTTC.

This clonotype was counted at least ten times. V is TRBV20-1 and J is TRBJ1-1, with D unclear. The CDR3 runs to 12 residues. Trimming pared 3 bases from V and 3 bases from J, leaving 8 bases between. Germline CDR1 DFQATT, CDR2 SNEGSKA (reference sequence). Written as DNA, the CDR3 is TGCAGTGCTAGTCCGGGGTACACTGAAGCTTTCTTT. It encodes CSASPGYTEAFF.

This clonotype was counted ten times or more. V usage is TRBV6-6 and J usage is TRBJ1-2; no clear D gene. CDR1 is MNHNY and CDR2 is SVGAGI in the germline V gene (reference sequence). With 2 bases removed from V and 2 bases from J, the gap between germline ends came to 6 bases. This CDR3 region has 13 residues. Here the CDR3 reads CASSYDINYGYTF. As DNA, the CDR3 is TGTGCCAGCAGTTACGACATCAACTATGGCTACACCTTC.

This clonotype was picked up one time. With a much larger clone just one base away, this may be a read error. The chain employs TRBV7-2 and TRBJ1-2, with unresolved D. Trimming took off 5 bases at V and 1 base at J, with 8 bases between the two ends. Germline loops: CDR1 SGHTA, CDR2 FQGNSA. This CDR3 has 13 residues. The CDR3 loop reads CASSVGNNYGYTF. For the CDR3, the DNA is TGTGCCAGCAGCGTAGGGAATAACTATGGCTACACCTTC.

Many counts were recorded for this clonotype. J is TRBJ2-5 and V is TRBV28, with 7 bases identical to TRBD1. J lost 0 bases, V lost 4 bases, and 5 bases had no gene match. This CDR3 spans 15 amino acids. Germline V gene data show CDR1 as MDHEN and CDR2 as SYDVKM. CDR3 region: CASSSGGSNQETQYF. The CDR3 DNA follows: TGTGCCAGCAGTTCAGGGGGAAGCAACCAAGAGACCCAGTACTTC.

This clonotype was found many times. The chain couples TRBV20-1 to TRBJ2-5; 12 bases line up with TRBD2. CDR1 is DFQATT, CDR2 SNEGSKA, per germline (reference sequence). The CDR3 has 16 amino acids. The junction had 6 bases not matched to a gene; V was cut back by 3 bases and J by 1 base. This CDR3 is CSARNLAGGFQETQYF. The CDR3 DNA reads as TGCAGTGCTAGGAACCTAGCGGGGGGGTTCCAAGAGACCCAGTACTTC.

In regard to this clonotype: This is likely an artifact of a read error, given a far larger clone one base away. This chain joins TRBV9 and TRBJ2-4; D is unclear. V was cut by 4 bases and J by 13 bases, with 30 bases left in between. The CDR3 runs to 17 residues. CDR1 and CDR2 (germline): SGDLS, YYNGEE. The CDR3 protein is CASSRLDGPSSYNEQYF. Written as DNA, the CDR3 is TGTGCCAGCAGCCGATTAGACGGACCGAGCTCCTACAATGAGCAGTACTTC.